Each of the 28 T cell receptor beta chains below was sequenced from the same sample in a study of blood T cell repertoires in COVID-19. TCRdb keeps only in-frame clones here, not all; method: immunoSEQ multiplex PCR. The table records 300,000 to 400,000 clones, approximately 86% of them present only once. Sequenced input: PBMCs or T cells enriched from blood (not recorded which). Every receptor here comes from a woman in her thirties or forties with acute COVID-19.

The chain carries TRBV7-9 and TRBJ2-1; possible D gene TRBD1, 6 bases. The CDR3 contains 14 residues. Germline CDR1 and CDR2: SEHNR and FQNEAQ (reference sequence). The V and J ends lost 4 bases and 7 bases respectively, with 14 bases between them. The CDR3 spells CASSSRQVWNEQFF. The CDR3 nucleotides are TGTGCCAGCAGCTCTCGACAGGTTTGGAATGAGCAGTTCTTC.

The gene calls are TRBV10-3 and TRBJ1-1; D ambiguous. Germline V gene lookup returns CDR1 ENHRY and CDR2 SYGVKD. Trimming pared 4 bases from V and 1 base from J, leaving 16 bases between. The CDR3 consists of 16 residues. The CDR3 nucleotides read TGTGCCATCAGTGCCCTCCAGGATTTTCCGAACACTGAAGCTTTCTTT. Translating it yields CAISALQDFPNTEAFF.

The V gene is TRBV29-1, the J gene TRBJ1-1; a possible D gene is TRBD1 (5 bases). V was pared by 5 bases and J by 3 bases, with 10 bases between. The CDR3 totals 12 residues. Germline V CDR1 and CDR2: SQVTM, ANQGSEA. The CDR3 DNA sequence: TGCAGCGTTCGTCAGGGTTACACTGAAGCTTTCTTT. This codes for CSVRQGYTEAFF.

The DNA of the CDR3 is TGCGCCAGCAGCTTGCATCTAGCGGGAGTACTAAGCTCCTACAATGAGCAGTTCTTC. The encoded protein is CASSLHLAGVLSSYNEQFF. The chain joins TRBV5-1 to TRBJ2-1; 10 bases are shared with TRBD2. The V gene end was trimmed by 1 base and the J gene end by 0 bases; junction bases not matched to a gene: 10. This CDR3 comprises 19 residues. Germline lookup yields CDR1 SGHRS and CDR2 YFSETQ.

This clone was counted many times. V gene TRBV19 combines with J gene TRBJ1-1; 8 nucleotides match TRBD1. The CDR3 length is 17 residues. J was trimmed by 5 bases and V by 3 bases; bases with no gene match: 14. In germline, CDR1 is LNHDA, CDR2 SQIVND (reference sequence). In DNA, the CDR3 is TGTGCCAGTAGTATTACCGACAGGGGACGGGAGAAAACTGAAGCTTTCTTT. Its translation: CASSITDRGREKTEAFF.

The chain recombines TRBV28 with TRBJ2-7; D possibly corresponds to TRBD1 (6 bases). V was clipped by 11 bases and J by 0 bases, with 20 bases between them. The CDR3 loop spans 15 amino acids. Germline V gives CDR1 MDHEN, CDR2 SYDVKM. Here the CDR3 DNA reads TGTGCCGCCACTGGGGGCAGGGCAGCCTCCTACGAGCAGTACTTC. Translated, it gives CAATGGRAASYEQYF.

V is TRBV6-5 and J is TRBJ1-1; the D gene is possibly TRBD1 (5 bases). The CDR3 runs 12 residues. With 9 bases removed from V and 4 bases from J, the gap between germline ends came to 12 bases. CDR1 is MNHEY, CDR2 SVGAGI, per germline. The CDR3 region has the DNA TGTGCCAGTCAAGGGGCGCCCACTGAAGCTTTCTTT. Protein product: CASQGAPTEAFF.

The chain couples TRBV11-2 to TRBJ1-4, with TRBD1 matching over 7 bases. CDR3 size: 20 residues. In germline, CDR1 is SGHAT, CDR2 FQNNGV. V shed 0 bases, J shed 7 bases, and the junction held 20 bases outside the gene matches. For the CDR3, the DNA is TGTGCCAGCAGCTTAGATCCCCTCGGGGCCGACAGGGTTCCGTTTGAAAAACTGTTTTTT. Translated: CASSLDPLGADRVPFEKLFF.

The chain links TRBV4-2 to TRBJ2-5, with a weak D call TRBD1 (5 bases). V was trimmed by 1 base and J by 3 bases, leaving 9 bases between them. The CDR3 totals 14 residues. CDR1 and CDR2 (germline): LGHNA, YNFKEQ. The CDR3 region has the DNA TGTGCCAGCAGCCAAGGGCAGGGCGAAGAGACCCAGTACTTC. Translating gives CASSQGQGEETQYF.

The chain combines TRBV19 with TRBJ2-3; TRBD2 aligns across 9 bases. The ends lost 3 bases at V and 1 base at J; junction bases unmatched: 2. The CDR3 runs to 15 residues. Germline values: CDR1 LNHDA, CDR2 SQIVND (reference sequence). CDR3 sequence reads: CASSMRGGGTDTQYF. The CDR3 nucleotides are TGTGCCAGTAGTATGCGCGGGGGGGGCACAGATACGCAGTATTTT.

This clone was found once. The gene calls are TRBV6-1 and TRBJ1-2; perhaps TRBD1 as D (5 bases). V was clipped by 2 bases and J by 4 bases, with 11 bases between them. Germline CDR1 reads MNHNS; CDR2 reads SASEGT. CDR3 length equals 14 residues. CDR3 in amino acids: CASSESRGGYGYTF. DNA for the CDR3: TGTGCCAGCAGTGAAAGTCGGGGGGGCTATGGCTACACCTTC.

CDR3 protein: CASSQGPRADGQGSQYF. CDR3 in DNA: TGTGCCAGCAGCCAAGGCCCGAGGGCTGATGGTCAAGGGTCCCAGTACTTC. The chain joins TRBV3-1 (or the pseudogene TRBV3-2) to TRBJ2-5, with D maybe TRBD2 (5 bases). The CDR3 has 17 amino acids. Germline lookup yields CDR1 LGHDT and CDR2 YNNKEL (reference sequence). Trimming pared 1 base from V and 9 bases from J, leaving 24 bases between.

V usage is TRBV5-5 and J usage is TRBJ1-1; weak D call: TRBD1 (6 bases). Trimming removed 1 base from V and 3 bases from J, with 10 bases in between. Germline assignment: CDR1 SGHKS and CDR2 YYEKEE (reference sequence). CDR3 size: 14 residues. Here the CDR3 reads CASSLIRGDTEAFF. The CDR3 nucleotides are TGTGCCAGCAGCTTGATCAGGGGTGACACTGAAGCTTTCTTT.

The count of this clone is one. This chain links TRBV9 with TRBJ2-1; a weak D match, TRBD1 (6 bases). Trimming shortened V by 2 bases and J by 9 bases, and 24 bases separated the two germline ends. Germline CDR1 is SGDLS and CDR2 is YYNGEE. The CDR3 is 17 residues long. The chain's CDR3 is CASSVGRGYLFGSEQFF. CDR3 DNA sequence: TGTGCCAGCAGCGTCGGCAGGGGTTATCTCTTTGGGAGTGAGCAGTTCTTC.

The chain is built from TRBV4-3 and TRBJ1-2; 11 bases line up with TRBD1. Germline V gene lookup returns CDR1 LGHNA and CDR2 YSLEER. The CDR3 totals 16 residues. The V segment lost 4 bases and the J segment 6 bases; nucleotides outside the gene matches: 10. The CDR3 protein is CASSPRPGTGGDGYTF. As DNA, the CDR3 is TGCGCCAGCAGCCCTCGTCCCGGGACAGGGGGTGATGGCTACACCTTC.

The rearrangement links TRBV12-5 to TRBJ1-2; D call uncertain. Per the germline V gene, CDR1 is LGHNT and CDR2 is FRNRAP. V lost 3 bases and J 3 bases, leaving 17 bases between the germline ends. This CDR3 has 16 residues. This CDR3 is CASGFPRPDWDYGYTF. In nucleotides, the CDR3 is TGTGCTAGTGGTTTCCCCCGCCCTGACTGGGACTATGGCTACACCTTC.

This chain links TRBV2 with TRBJ2-7; D may be TRBD1 (6 bases). The CDR3 consists of 15 residues. Germline loops: CDR1 SNHLY, CDR2 FYNNEI. V was cut by 4 bases and J by 0 bases, with 13 bases left in between. This CDR3 is CASSVQGMVSYEQYF. Here the CDR3 DNA reads TGTGCCAGCAGTGTACAGGGAATGGTCTCCTACGAGCAGTACTTC.

This chain joins TRBV7-3 and TRBJ2-1, with TRBD2 matching over 8 bases. J lost 4 bases, V lost 2 bases, and 7 bases had no gene match. Germline V CDR1 and CDR2: SGHTA, FQGTGA. The CDR3 is 16 amino acids. The CDR3 spells CASSLVGSGTYNEQFF. As DNA, the CDR3 is TGTGCCAGCAGCTTAGTAGGTAGCGGGACGTACAATGAGCAGTTCTTC.

V gene TRBV4-2 combines with J gene TRBJ1-2; the D is unclear. The CDR3 runs to 14 residues. The V end was cut by 0 bases, the J end by 7 bases, with 12 bases between. CDR1 and CDR2 from the germline V gene are LGHNA and YNFKEQ. CDR3 sequence: CASSQEELIPGYTF. The CDR3 coding sequence is TGTGCCAGCAGCCAAGAGGAGCTGATACCTGGCTACACCTTC.

The chain employs TRBV29-1 and TRBJ2-2; TRBD1 aligns across 9 bases. The CDR3 length is 18 residues. Trimming at V came to 6 bases and at J to 0 bases, leaving 14 bases not matched to a gene. Germline V gene data show CDR1 as SQVTM and CDR2 as ANQGSEA. CDR3 bases: TGCAGCGTAGGTATCGGATCCGGGACAGGGACGAACACCGGGGAGCTGTTTTTT. Translated, it gives CSVGIGSGTGTNTGELFF.

V is TRBV28 and J is TRBJ2-5; 7 nucleotides match TRBD2. Trimming took 4 bases from V and 1 from J; bases not matched to a gene: 12. Germline assignment: CDR1 MDHEN and CDR2 SYDVKM. The CDR3 is 17 residues long. As DNA, the CDR3 is TGTGCCAGCAGTTCCCTTGGGAGGGGAACCTTCCAAGAGACCCAGTACTTC. Translating gives CASSSLGRGTFQETQYF. Filled out from reference TRBV28 and TRBJ2-5, the complete variable domain reads DVKVTQSSRYLVKRTGEKVFLECVQDMDHENMFWYRQDPGLGLRLIYFSYDVKMKEKGDIPEGYSVSREKKERFSLILESASTNQTSMYLCASSSLGRGTFQETQYFGPGTRLLVL.

The chain recombines TRBV2 with TRBJ2-7; maybe TRBD1 (6 bases). CDR3 size: 14 residues. V lost 6 bases, J lost 2 bases, and 14 bases lay in between. Per the germline V gene, CDR1 is SNHLY and CDR2 is FYNNEI. For the CDR3, the DNA is TGTGCCAGCAGCCCTAGGACAGTAACCTACGAGCAGTACTTC. Amino acids: CASSPRTVTYEQYF.

The gene calls are TRBV28 and TRBJ2-1; 9 nucleotides align to TRBD2. This CDR3 contains 16 residues. Per the germline V gene, CDR1 is MDHEN and CDR2 is SYDVKM. J gave up 0 bases and V 3 bases, and 3 bases lay outside the gene matches. Written as DNA, the CDR3 is TGTGCCAGCAGTTTGAGTAGCGGGAGCTCCTACAATGAGCAGTTCTTC. Protein product: CASSLSSGSSYNEQFF.

A single count supports this clone. V and J are TRBV11-2 and TRBJ1-2; possibly TRBD1 for D (5 bases). Trimming stripped 4 bases from V and 4 bases from J, with 13 bases between. This CDR3 has 14 amino acids. Germline loops: CDR1 SGHAT, CDR2 FQNNGV. The CDR3 reads CASSSKGFTYGYTF. The DNA of the CDR3 is TGTGCCAGCAGCTCGAAGGGGTTTACCTATGGCTACACCTTC.

Only one count was recorded for this clone. The rearrangement links TRBV6-6 to TRBJ2-5, with 8 bases identical to TRBD1. Looked up from germline, CDR1 is MNHNY and CDR2 is SVGAGI (reference sequence). CDR3 length: 18 amino acids. Trimming cost V 5 bases and J 1 base; bases outside gene matches: 15. The CDR3 nucleotides are TGTGCCAGCAGTCCCTTACCCCGGACAGGGAGAGGCCAAGAGACCCAGTACTTC. Its translation: CASSPLPRTGRGQETQYF.

The chain recombines TRBV5-5 with TRBJ1-1, with D possibly matching TRBD1 (6 bases). The CDR3 length is 15 residues. V was cut by 2 bases and J by 7 bases, with 18 bases left in between. CDR1 SGHKS and CDR2 YYEKEE come from the germline V gene (reference sequence). CDR3 coding DNA: TGTGCCAGCAGCTTACAACAGGGTGCATGGGGTGAAGCTTTCTTT. This sequence encodes CASSLQQGAWGEAFF.

This clone has a single count. The chain couples TRBV2 to TRBJ1-6, with 8 bases lining up with TRBD1. The CDR3 spans 15 residues. Looked up from germline, CDR1 is SNHLY and CDR2 is FYNNEI. The junction had 8 bases not matched to a gene; V was cut back by 6 bases and J by 7 bases. The CDR3 DNA sequence: TGTGCCAGCAGAGCTTCCGGGACAGGAAATTCACCCCTCCACTTT. The encoded protein is CASRASGTGNSPLHF.

The chain employs TRBV3-1 (or the pseudogene TRBV3-2) and TRBJ1-2; a weak D match, TRBD1 (5 bases). Germline V CDR1 and CDR2: LGHDT, YNNKEL (reference sequence). The CDR3 is 14 residues long. The V end lost 0 bases, the J end lost 6 bases, and 11 bases lay between the germline ends. The CDR3 protein is CASSQEWGGNGYTF. The DNA of the CDR3 is TGTGCCAGCAGCCAAGAATGGGGGGGTAATGGCTACACCTTC.